The 7 T cell receptor beta chains listed next were all sequenced from one sample in a study of T-cell reconstitution after alpha-beta-depleted transplantation in children (dated by TCRdb to about 2016). The library was made by PCR. Sequencing instrument: Illumina HiSeq 2500. To normalize quantification of the TCRbeta repertoire, the TCR libraries were built with molecular barcoding that relied on unique molecular identifiers. Through fastp at Q25 and MiXCR, TCRdb rebuilt clones from the public reads, retaining in-frame beta chains. One record per CDR3 amino acid sequence lists the most common genes and DNA. The sample table contains approximately 640,000 distinct CDR3 sequences; only one count was recorded for roughly 15% of them. The top ten hold 0.9% to 1.2% of the sample. The sample consisted of PBMCs from the stem cell graft donor, taken from the stem cell graft. These TCRs come from a human donor who donated a stem cell graft to a child with acute myeloid leukemia.

The rearrangement links TRBV11-2 to TRBJ2-7, with a possible D match to TRBD1 (5 bases). The V end lost 0 bases, the J end lost 1 base, and 13 bases lay between the germline ends. The CDR3 has 16 amino acids. Germline V lookup: CDR1 SGHAT, CDR2 FQNNGV. CDR3 coding DNA: TGTGCCAGCAGCTTAGAAGGTTGGGGCAGATCCTACGAGCAGTACTTC. This codes for CASSLEGWGRSYEQYF.

V gene TRBV7-3 combines with J gene TRBJ1-1; TRBD1 is a possible D gene (5 bases). Germline loops: CDR1 SGHTA, CDR2 FQGTGA. The V end was cut by 1 base, the J end by 0 bases, with 9 bases between. The length of the CDR3 is 15 residues. The DNA of the CDR3 is TGTGCCAGCAGCTTAATGGGGGGAATGAACACTGAAGCTTTCTTT. Amino acid sequence: CASSLMGGMNTEAFF.

A single count supports this clonotype. The J gene is TRBJ2-7, the V gene TRBV28; 7 positions agree with TRBD1. J gave up 0 bases and V 6 bases, and 8 bases lay outside the gene matches. Germline V CDR1 and CDR2: MDHEN, SYDVKM. This CDR3 spans 15 amino acids. The CDR3 DNA reads TGTGCCAGCAGCCCACAGGGGTCACACTCCTACGAGCAGTACGTC. It encodes CASSPQGSHSYEQYV.

This clonotype was seen at least ten times. The gene calls are TRBV20-1 and TRBJ2-5; 8 nucleotides agree with TRBD2. The CDR3 covers 15 residues. Unmatched junction bases numbered 9, after V lost 3 bases and J lost 3 bases. Germline V lookup: CDR1 DFQATT, CDR2 SNEGSKA (reference sequence). CDR3 coding DNA: TGCAGTGCTAGTAGACCGGGACTAGAGGAAGAGACCCAGTACTTC. This codes for CSASRPGLEEETQYF.

This clonotype showed up just a few times. The chain couples TRBV7-9 to TRBJ2-2; D ambiguous. With 5 bases removed from V and 5 bases from J, the gap between germline ends came to 9 bases. CDR1 SEHNR and CDR2 FQNEAQ come from the germline V gene (reference sequence). The CDR3 runs 13 residues. CDR3: CASSAPSTGELFF. The CDR3 DNA sequence: TGTGCCAGCAGCGCCCCTTCGACCGGGGAGCTGTTTTTT.

This sequence joins TRBV4-1 and TRBJ2-2; 7 bases are shared with TRBD2. The V segment lost 3 bases and the J segment 5 bases; nucleotides outside the gene matches: 12. Per germline, CDR1 MGHRA and CDR2 YSYEKL. The CDR3 covers 17 residues. CDR3 sequence: CASSQATSAIGTGELFF. The CDR3 bases are TGCGCCAGCAGCCAGGCAACTAGCGCCATAGGGACCGGGGAGCTGTTTTTT.

This chain uses TRBV4-2 with TRBJ1-6, with D perhaps TRBD1 (6 bases). The CDR3 is 16 amino acids. V lost 1 base to trimming and J lost 5 bases, with 12 bases between them. Germline CDR1 is LGHNA and CDR2 is YNFKEQ. CDR3 DNA sequence: TGTGCCAGCAGCCAAGTCCTGCAGGGGCATAATTCACCCCTCCACTTT. The encoded protein is CASSQVLQGHNSPLHF.